This T cell receptor beta chain was captured in a study of shared clonotypes between healthy human individuals (TCRdb year 2020). In the study overall: The cohort included three men and two women between 18 and 49 years of age. For each donor, three plates each were used for CD4 naive and CD4 memory, two plates were used for CD8 naive, and one plate was used for CD8 memory. The study deeply sequenced blood TCR repertoires of about 5 healthy adults to estimate repertoire size and the extent of clonotype sharing between individuals. To increase sequencing depth and limit assay-specific biases, different laboratories used diverse techniques to prepare libraries and sequence TCR repertoires. Leukapheresis yielded between about 0.85 and 10 billion PBMCs per donor.

The study at large found these results: Across a handful of donors, around 5% of naive CD4, roughly 3.4% of naive CD8, 2.3% of memory CD4, and 0.4% of memory CD8 clonotypes were shared. Sampling was limited to blood, and TCR repertoires in tissue likely differ from TCR repertoires in blood. Higher generation probabilities were observed for clonotypes shared by all four sorted-subset donors than for non-shared clonotypes. Pairwise subsampling indicated that sequencing depth was expected to affect the degree of clonotype sharing among donors. Because the study included only a small number of donors, the genetic and exposure-history diversity represented was limited. Naive subsets generally had larger estimated clonotype richness than memory subsets. Even with the large sequencing depth, rarefaction of the sorted-subset datasets indicated that sequencing was incomplete.

Using the deep immunoSEQ assay, multiplex PCR amplified TCR CDR3 regions from genomic DNA. Extracted genomic DNA from each cell subset was spread evenly across all wells of several immunoSEQ 96-well plates, with each plate serving as a replicate. For sorted subsets, about 200 ng genomic DNA, equal to tens of thousands of T cell genomes, was loaded into each replicate PCR. The purified libraries were quantified using a Qubit 3.0 fluorometer, sized with a Bioanalyzer 2100, and then quantified again using the KAPA Library Quantification kit. Each immunoSEQ 96-well plate was sequenced on its own single-read 150-cycle Illumina NextSeq 550 flow cell. The source study handled its data this way. Because the immunoSEQ output held only junctional sequences and lacked quality scores, the filtering could not match the filtering applied to full-length reads. To assign V/J genes and CDR3, sequences were annotated against IMGT germline references using PyIR, a Python wrapper for IgBLAST v1.9. Reads were removed for weak V/J assignments (E-value above 1e-6), missing CDR3, stop codons, out-of-frame junctions, or ambiguous translated residues. V3J clonotypes were defined as sequences sharing an identical inferred V gene, J gene, and CDR3 amino acid sequence. The percentage overlap between two repertoires was calculated by dividing the number of shared unique clonotypes by the size of the smaller repertoire. Richness of each repertoire was evaluated using RTK rarefaction, the Chao1 estimator, and Recon v2.1 estimates of unobserved clonotypes. Generation probabilities were computed with OLGA for all TCRbeta clonotypes obtained by the gDNA method from several donors. Here the immuneACCESS table is served through TCRdb, limited to in-frame sequences with V and J called. Missing clones are a known gap in these copies; in checked studies unresolved V genes cover under half, and the rest lacks a known reason. The DNA gave D and trimming, while V, J and clone size come from that table. A total of fewer than 800,000 clones appear in this sample, 92% of them only once. 24% of the sample is in the top ten clones.

CD8 naive samples were obtained by positive selection for CCR7 among CD45RO-negative cells, yielding a CD45RA+CCR7+ population from which TemRA cells were excluded. Healthy HIV-negative adults with no recently reported acute infections or vaccinations were included as donors. Every donor was a Caucasian adult residing in Nashville, Tennessee, USA. Blood was obtained by leukapheresis, after which PBMCs were separated by Ficoll-Histopaque density gradient centrifugation and cryopreserved in liquid nitrogen vapor phase. Analytical flow cytometry was used to check the purity and quantity of each magnetically sorted T cell population. Genomic DNA was isolated from every sorted fraction and measured by UV absorbance on a Nanodrop 2000c. About this clone itself: Its antigen is unknown. Per-base quality was not reported, and no clone a single base away is much larger than it.

Input material: naive CD8+ T cells sorted from blood. What the cell subset or site label conveys for this sample: CD45RA+CCR7+. The clonotype comes from a man aged 30 to 39 in good health.

The sequence in DNA is TGTGCCAGTAGTATAACCCAGACAGGCAATGAGCAGTTCTTC. Its translation is CASSITQTGNEQFF. The chain is assembled from TRBV19 and TRBJ2-1; perhaps TRBD1 is the D gene, with 6 bases matching. The trim is 2 bases for V and 6 bases for J, with a gap of 11 bases between the germline ends. CDR1 and CDR2 (LNHDA, SQIVND) derive from the germline V gene (reference sequence). The CDR3 holds 14 amino acids from the cysteine to the phenylalanine. The read is trimmed to its CDR3 DNA, 42 bases read in frame from base 1.